This entry lists 7 T cell receptor beta chains sequenced from one sample in a study of blood T cells in healthy people across ages. Alongside a J-beta primer mix, a sample-barcoded 5' primer served in a second PCR lasting about 7 to 12 cycles. TCRdb ran MiXCR on the 5' RACE reads and lists one entry per CDR3 protein. Of about 1,800,000 distinct CDR3 sequences in the sample, roughly 30% are singletons; the top ten hold 7.7%. Material for sequencing was blood. Receptor source: a woman between 25 and 40 years old in good health.

This clonotype was counted only a few times. This chain connects TRBV10-3 to TRBJ1-1, with D tentatively TRBD1 (6 bases). The CDR3 consists of 15 residues. Trimming stripped 3 bases from V and 0 bases from J, with 11 bases between. Germline values: CDR1 ENHRY, CDR2 SYGVKD. CDR3 nucleotide sequence: TGTGCCATCAGTGACCGCGACAGGCTGAACACTGAAGCTTTCTTT. Translating it yields CAISDRDRLNTEAFF.

Ten or more counts support this clonotype. An end of the junction does not agree with germline; a read error may underlie this. The chain couples TRBV7-2 to TRBJ1-2, with a weak D call TRBD1 (5 bases). The CDR3 consists of 13 residues. The germline gives CDR1 SGHTA, CDR2 FQGNSA. The CDR3 nucleotides are TGCGCCAGCAGCCCCGGGGGGTACTATGGCTACACCTTC. Translated, it gives CASSPGGYYGYTF.

The J gene is TRBJ2-1, the V gene TRBV30; the match to TRBD1 covers 7 bases. CDR1 and CDR2 from the germline V gene are GTSNPN and SVGIG (reference sequence). Trimming cost V 5 bases and J 7 bases; bases outside gene matches: 8. This CDR3 comprises 13 residues. The CDR3 reads CAWCTGVRNEQFF. CDR3 in DNA: TGTGCCTGGTGCACAGGGGTTCGGAATGAGCAGTTCTTC.

The table lists this clonotype with a few counts. The chain is built from TRBV20-1 and TRBJ1-4; no reliable D call. Germline V gene lookup returns CDR1 DFQATT and CDR2 SNEGSKA (reference sequence). CDR3 length: 15 residues. Trimming removed 1 base at V and 3 bases at J, with 12 bases between. This CDR3 reads CSARVEGSANEKLFF. The CDR3 DNA is TGCAGTGCTAGAGTCGAGGGCAGCGCTAATGAAAAACTGTTTTTT.

The sample holds many counts of this clonotype. The chain couples TRBV5-6 to TRBJ2-6; unclear D gene. The CDR3 extends over 15 amino acids. Germline V gene data show CDR1 as SGHDT and CDR2 as YYEEEE. V lost 1 base and J lost 2, with 7 bases in between. The CDR3 region has the DNA TGTGCCAGCAGCTTGAAATCTACTGGGGCCAACGTCCTGACTTTC. Protein: CASSLKSTGANVLTF.

Note on this clonotype: Being one base from a much bigger clone, this may be a read error. It is unclear where the CDR3 begins or ends on the DNA, so no DNA is shown, and the CDR3 is as TCRdb lists it. The genes are TRBV20-1 and TRBJ2-4; the table's D call TRBD1 went unverified against the DNA. The CDR3 extends over 12 residues, inclusive of both ends. Germline CDR1 reads DFQATT; CDR2 reads SNEGSKA (reference sequence). The CDR3 region is CSAVGQGNIQDF.

The chain has TRBV6-4 and TRBJ2-7; D not resolved. This CDR3 comprises 16 residues. The germline V gene has CDR1 MRHNA and CDR2 SNTAGT. The V and J ends lost 2 bases and 7 bases respectively, with 21 bases between them. CDR3 DNA sequence: TGTGCCAGCAGTGACGAGGTAACTTCCCCCTACAATGAGCAGTACTTC. Its translation: CASSDEVTSPYNEQYF.